This T cell receptor beta chain was identified in a study of blood T cell repertoires in COVID-19. Study details: From the United States, Italy and Spain came samples of acute and convalescent COVID-19. The cDNA or gDNA used as material had been derived from T cells, B-cell-depleted T cells, or PBMCs.

Participants had their cohort set by participant-reported clinical history. Clones were read by immunoSEQ multiplex PCR, and TCRdb kept only the in-frame ones, dropping some. The sample carries roughly 370,000 clones, about 86% recorded once. The source is a woman in her forties or fifties who had recovered from COVID-19. Sequenced sample: PBMCs or T cells enriched from blood (not recorded which).

The CDR3 DNA reads TGTGCCTGGAGCCCGCGGGGGGACCTGTTGGACGAGCAGTACTTC. Translated: CAWSPRGDLLDEQYF. The V gene is TRBV30, the J gene TRBJ2-7; 8 bases are a match to TRBD2. V lost 3 bases, J lost 5 bases, and 12 bases stayed unmatched. The germline V gene has CDR1 GTSNPN and CDR2 SVGIG (reference sequence). The CDR3 runs 15 residues. The full variable domain, its missing parts supplied by reference TRBV30 and TRBJ2-7, is SQTIHQWPATLVQPVGSPLSLECTVEGTSNPNLYWYRQAAGRGLQLLFYSVGIGQISSEVPQNLSASRPQDRQFILSSKKLLLSDSGFYLCAWSPRGDLLDEQYFGPGTRLTVT.